This passage covers 24 T cell receptor beta chains from one sample sequenced in a study of T cell repertoires in cytomegalovirus infection. MiXCR was run by TCRdb on the reads, yielding one entry per CDR3 protein. The repertoire holds 250,000 to 300,000 distinct CDR3 sequences, with over 8% as singletons. The specimen was PBMCs. These receptors were collected from a human donor in good health (CMV status not recorded). Some clones in this sample may be carry-over from other donors' samples.

The chain employs TRBV10-3 and TRBJ2-1; the D gene is possibly TRBD2 (6 bases). CDR1 and CDR2 (germline): ENHRY, SYGVKD. This CDR3 spans 14 amino acids. V lost 3 bases and J lost 10, with 16 bases in between. CDR3 amino acids: CAISDFGFGGEQFF. The CDR3 nucleotides are TGTGCCATCAGTGATTTCGGGTTCGGGGGAGAGCAGTTCTTC.

The V call is TRBV3-1, the J call TRBJ1-1; D is unclear. Deletions cut 5 bases from V and 1 base from J, with 5 bases between. The germline V gene encodes CDR1 LGHDT and CDR2 YNNKEL (reference sequence). The CDR3 covers 12 residues. CDR3 sequence reads: CASSRTNTEAFF. In nucleotides, the CDR3 is TGTGCCAGCAGCAGAACGAACACTGAAGCTTTCTTT. Using reference TRBV3-1 and TRBJ1-1 for the parts outside the CDR3, the full variable domain is DTAVSQTPKYLVTQMGNDKSIKCEQNLGHDTMYWYKQDSKKFLKIMFSYNNKELIINETVPNRFSPKSPDKAHLNLHINSLELGDSAVYFCASSRTNTEAFFGQGTRLTVV.

This clonotype was found many times. The chain combines TRBV12-3 or TRBV12-4 with TRBJ1-1, with D possibly TRBD1 on 5 matching bases. Trimming stripped 6 bases from V and 2 bases from J, with 16 bases between. The CDR3 spans 15 residues. The CDR3 sequence: CASRIPRGGNTEAFF. CDR3 coding DNA: TGTGCCAGCAGAATCCCGAGGGGCGGTAACACTGAAGCTTTCTTT.

In this sample, this clonotype turned up many times. The V call is TRBV7-2, the J call TRBJ2-7, with TRBD2 as a possible D gene (6 bases). CDR1 and CDR2 (germline): SGHTA, FQGNSA. Between the trimmed V and J ends, which lost 5 bases and 0 bases, there was a span of 17 bases. There are 16 residues in the CDR3. The CDR3, as DNA: TGTGCCAGCAGCCCGAGGATCGGGGGACGCTCCTACGAGCAGTACTTC. It translates to CASSPRIGGRSYEQYF.

This clonotype appeared a few times. The chain is built from TRBV29-1 and TRBJ1-4; TRBD1 might be the D (5 bases). The CDR3 sequence is 14 residues long. The V gene's germline CDR1 is SQVTM and CDR2 ANQGSEA. Trimming pared 5 bases from V and 3 bases from J, leaving 13 bases between. CDR3 coding DNA: TGCAGCGTTCGTCAGACAGCCGCTAATGAAAAACTGTTTTTT. This encodes CSVRQTAANEKLFF. Full variable domain (remainder filled in from reference TRBV29-1 and TRBJ1-4): SAVISQKPSRDICQRGTSLTIQCQVDSQVTMMFWYRQQPGQSLTLIATANQGSEATYESGFVIDKFPISRPNLTFSTLTVSNMSPEDSSIYLCSVRQTAANEKLFFGSGTQLSVL.

A few counts support this clonotype. The chain carries TRBV29-1 and TRBJ2-5, with a tentative D call TRBD2 (7 bases). In germline, CDR1 is SQVTM, CDR2 ANQGSEA. The CDR3 consists of 11 residues. CDR3 DNA sequence: TGCGCCGGGGGGCTCCAAGAGACCCAGTACTTC. Translated, it gives CAGGLQETQYF.

The table lists this clonotype with many counts. The chain combines TRBV2 with TRBJ2-5; 7 positions match TRBD1. The CDR3 sequence is 15 residues long. Per the germline V gene, CDR1 is SNHLY and CDR2 is FYNNEI. V was clipped by 2 bases and J by 4 bases; unmatched bases: 7. In nucleotides, the CDR3 is TGTGCCAGCAGTGAACGGGACAGATCCCCAGAGACCCAGTACTTC. Protein product: CASSERDRSPETQYF. The variable domain in full, with the rest retrieved from reference TRBV2 and TRBJ2-5, is EPEVTQTPSHQVTQMGQEVILRCVPISNHLYFYWYRQILGQKVEFLVSFYNNEISEKSEIFDDQFSVERPDGSNFTLKIRSTKLEDSAMYFCASSERDRSPETQYFGPGTRLLVL.

Ten or more counts support this clonotype. The gene calls are TRBV12-3 or TRBV12-4 and TRBJ1-6; TRBD1 agrees at 10 bases. The CDR3 totals 15 residues. Losses at the gene ends were 5 bases for V and 10 bases for J; bases not matched to a gene: 8. The DNA for the CDR3 is TGTGCCAGCAGTACGGGACAGGGGTTTTCCTCACCCCTCCACTTT. Protein product: CASSTGQGFSSPLHF.

This clonotype has only a few counts. V and J are TRBV19 and TRBJ1-5; 11 bases map to TRBD1. Per the germline V gene, CDR1 is LNHDA and CDR2 is SQIVND (reference sequence). This CDR3 is 17 amino acids long. Unmatched junction bases numbered 5, after V lost 3 bases and J lost 1 base. This chain's CDR3 is CASSIRDRGSSNQPQHF. CDR3 bases: TGTGCCAGTAGTATCCGGGACAGGGGGAGCAGCAATCAGCCCCAGCATTTT.

This clonotype showed up many times. The chain is built from TRBV3-1 and TRBJ2-2; D unresolved. The CDR3 has 15 amino acids. The V and J ends lost 5 bases and 0 bases respectively, with 10 bases between them. Germline assignment: CDR1 LGHDT and CDR2 YNNKEL (reference sequence). CDR3 in DNA: TGTGCCAGCAGCTCCTACACAGCGAACACCGGGGAGCTGTTTTTT. Translation: CASSSYTANTGELFF.

This chain links TRBV28 with TRBJ1-2; no clear D gene. Germline V gene lookup returns CDR1 MDHEN and CDR2 SYDVKM. Trimming stripped 3 bases from V and 10 bases from J, with 12 bases between. This CDR3 contains 12 residues. CDR3 in DNA: TGTGCCAGCAGTTTGGCTCTATGGGACTACACCTTC. Translated: CASSLALWDYTF.

In its sample, this clonotype was seen many times. J is TRBJ1-1 and V is TRBV5-1; 8 nucleotides agree with TRBD1. The CDR3 is 14 residues long. V lost 5 bases, J lost 2 bases, and 5 bases stayed unmatched. CDR1 SGHRS and CDR2 YFSETQ come from the germline V gene. CDR3: CASREGQGNTEAFF. CDR3 bases: TGCGCCAGCAGAGAAGGACAGGGTAACACTGAAGCTTTCTTT.

This clonotype has at least ten counts. The chain joins TRBV12-3 or TRBV12-4 to TRBJ2-5; TRBD2 might be the D (6 bases). This CDR3 contains 16 residues. Deletions cut 5 bases from V and 3 bases from J, with 19 bases between. This CDR3 is CASSDSLRTGEETQYF. The DNA for the CDR3 is TGTGCCAGCAGTGATTCACTTCGAACGGGAGAAGAGACCCAGTACTTC.

The rearrangement joins TRBV20-1 to TRBJ1-2; no clear D gene. Germline V CDR1 and CDR2: DFQATT, SNEGSKA (reference sequence). This CDR3 spans 13 amino acids. Trimming took off 2 bases at V and 0 bases at J, with 7 bases between the two ends. CDR3 DNA: TGCAGTGCTAGACTGGGAGCTAACTATGGCTACACCTTC. As protein: CSARLGANYGYTF.

This clonotype was picked up a small number of times. This chain links TRBV28 with TRBJ2-7, with a tentative D call TRBD1 (6 bases). The CDR3 loop spans 15 amino acids. Trimming stripped 3 bases from V and 5 bases from J, with 17 bases between. CDR1 and CDR2 from the germline V gene are MDHEN and SYDVKM. DNA for the CDR3: TGTGCCAGCAGTTTGACTTCACAGGGTTCCAACGAGCAGTACTTC. Residues: CASSLTSQGSNEQYF. The variable domain in full, with the rest retrieved from reference TRBV28 and TRBJ2-7, is DVKVTQSSRYLVKRTGEKVFLECVQDMDHENMFWYRQDPGLGLRLIYFSYDVKMKEKGDIPEGYSVSREKKERFSLILESASTNQTSMYLCASSLTSQGSNEQYFGPGTRLTVT.

This clonotype was seen at least ten times. V usage is TRBV7-2 and J usage is TRBJ2-1, with 8 bases identical to TRBD1. The length of the CDR3 is 19 residues. Germline V gene lookup returns CDR1 SGHTA and CDR2 FQGNSA. The ends lost 1 base at V and 2 bases at J; junction bases unmatched: 13. This CDR3 reads CASSLDGSDRAHPYNEQFF. Written as DNA, the CDR3 is TGTGCCAGCAGCTTAGATGGGTCGGACAGGGCCCACCCCTACAATGAGCAGTTCTTC.

There are many counts of this clonotype. The V call is TRBV7-2, the J call TRBJ2-7, with TRBD2 identical over 10 bases. The J segment lost 5 bases and the V segment lost 3 bases, leaving 13 bases of the junction unmatched. This CDR3 contains 17 residues. The germline CDR1 and CDR2 sequences are SGHTA and FQGNSA. CDR3 amino acids: CASSFRPSGSRAHEQYF. CDR3 nucleotide sequence: TGTGCCAGCAGCTTCAGGCCTAGCGGGAGTAGGGCCCACGAGCAGTACTTC.

The chain uses TRBV7-2 and TRBJ2-7; 7 bases are shared with TRBD1. Germline V gene lookup returns CDR1 SGHTA and CDR2 FQGNSA. The CDR3 has 14 amino acids. J lost 2 bases, V lost 5 bases, and 6 bases had no gene match. In DNA, the CDR3 is TGTGCCAGCAGCAGACAGGGCGAGACCTACGAGCAGTACTTC. Translated, it gives CASSRQGETYEQYF.

The genes are TRBV7-2 and TRBJ2-7; 8 nucleotides agree with TRBD2. There are 14 residues in the CDR3. The V segment lost 7 bases and the J segment 2 bases; nucleotides outside the gene matches: 7. Germline values: CDR1 SGHTA, CDR2 FQGNSA. DNA for the CDR3: TGTGCCAGCACCAAAACTAGCGGCGCCTACGAGCAGTACTTC. Translating gives CASTKTSGAYEQYF.

The chain carries TRBV20-1 and TRBJ1-1; no firm D call. This CDR3 is built from 14 residues. Germline V CDR1 and CDR2: DFQATT, SNEGSKA (reference sequence). V lost 5 bases to trimming and J lost 0 bases, with 13 bases between them. CDR3 residues: CSAHGEGMNTEAFF. The CDR3 DNA follows: TGCAGTGCTCACGGGGAGGGAATGAACACTGAAGCTTTCTTT.

The rearrangement joins TRBV12-3 or TRBV12-4 to TRBJ2-6; maybe TRBD1 (6 bases). Trimming removed 6 bases at V and 2 bases at J, with 11 bases between. The CDR3 length is 15 residues. For the CDR3, the DNA is TGTGCCAGCAGATTGACAGGTACTGGGGCCAACGTCCTGACTTTC. Its protein is CASRLTGTGANVLTF.

This clonotype came up many times. This chain joins TRBV4-2 and TRBJ2-2; 7 bases are shared with TRBD2. This CDR3 has 14 amino acids. Germline loops: CDR1 LGHNA, CDR2 YNFKEQ. Trimming cost V 1 base and J 9 bases; bases outside gene matches: 5. The CDR3 sequence is CASSQAETSRELFF. CDR3 coding DNA: TGTGCCAGCAGCCAAGCCGAGACTAGCCGGGAGCTGTTTTTT.

This clonotype was counted many times. V is TRBV28 and J is TRBJ1-3; D ambiguous. V was shortened by 5 bases and J by 2 bases, with 10 bases between the two germline ends. This CDR3 has 14 residues. Germline values: CDR1 MDHEN, CDR2 SYDVKM. This chain's CDR3 is CASSIWTTGNTIYF. CDR3 DNA: TGTGCCAGCAGTATCTGGACTACTGGAAACACCATATATTTT.

This clonotype was picked up many times. The rearrangement uses TRBV7-9 and TRBJ2-5; 7 bases are a match to TRBD1. From germline, CDR1 is SEHNR and CDR2 FQNEAQ (reference sequence). V lost 5 bases to trimming and J lost 0 bases; unmatched junction nucleotides: 24. This CDR3 spans 21 amino acids. Written as DNA, the CDR3 is TGTGCCAGCAGCCCCCAGCCCGTTCTTGCCCCCGGGACAGTGTACCAAGAGACCCAGTACTTC. Its protein is CASSPQPVLAPGTVYQETQYF.